This is a list of T cell receptor beta chains from one sample in a study of Ad26.COV2.S vaccination and SARS-CoV-2 variants. Assay: immunoSEQ multiplex PCR; the TCRdb copy retains only in-frame clones and omits some. The data hold roughly 250,000 clones, with 70% to 90% observed a single time. The source was peripheral blood, collected in a trial of Ad26.COV2.S vaccine versus placebo. The source is a person between 18 and 65 years old who received the Ad26.COV2.S COVID-19 vaccine or a placebo. Both conserved end residues are part of each CDR3. A D gene is named only where the DNA matches it firmly. The size entry is marked missing in some rows and otherwise reads once, few, many or a size class.

>-|-|TRBJ2-3|TRBV5-4
CASSFSRSTDTQYF
TGTGCCAGCAGCTTTTCACGGAGCACAGATACGCAGTATTTT
>-|TRBD2|TRBJ2-1|TRBV9
CASSVGVAGDNEQFF
TGTGCCAGCAGCGTAGGGGTAGCGGGAGATAATGAGCAGTTCTTC
>-|-|TRBJ2-2|TRBV18
CASSPGYTGELFF
TGTGCCAGCTCACCTGGGTACACCGGGGAGCTGTTTTTT
>-|TRBD2|TRBJ2-1|TRBV23-1
CASSESNASGRRNEQFF
TGCGCCAGCAGCGAGTCGAATGCTAGCGGGAGGAGGAATGAGCAGTTCTTC
>many|TRBD2|TRBJ2-2|TRBV7-6
CASSLTSGNTGELFF
TGTGCCAGCAGCTTAACTAGCGGGAACACCGGGGAGCTGTTTTTT
>-|-|TRBJ2-5|TRBV5-4
CASSLGAEKYF
TGTGCCAGCAGCTTGGGGGCGGAGAAGTACTTC
>-|-|TRBJ1-2|TRBV11-2
CASSIRVGGGGGYTF
TGTGCCAGCAGCATCCGCGTCGGGGGAGGTGGTGGCTACACCTTC
>-|-|TRBJ1-5|TRBV7-9
CASSLGYNQPQHF
TGTGCCAGCAGCTTAGGGTATAATCAGCCCCAGCATTTT
>-|-|TRBJ2-7|TRBV30
CAWSRVPAVYEQYF
TGTGCCTGGAGCAGGGTGCCGGCGGTCTACGAGCAGTACTTC
>-|-|TRBJ1-2|TRBV6-2/TRBV6-3
CASSYGNRNYGYTF
TGTGCCAGCAGTTACGGTAATCGAAACTATGGCTACACCTTC
>-|TRBD1|TRBJ1-4|TRBV7-9
CASSQSYQGAGEKLFF
TGTGCCAGCAGCCAAAGTTATCAGGGGGCTGGTGAAAAACTGTTTTTT
>-|TRBD2|TRBJ2-1|TRBV5-5
CASSSGGSNNEQFF
TGTGCCAGCAGCAGCGGGGGCTCTAACAATGAGCAGTTCTTC
>-|TRBD1|TRBJ1-4|TRBV7-2
CASSIGTGGEKLFF
TGTGCCAGCAGCATCGGGACAGGGGGGGAAAAACTGTTTTTT
>-|-|TRBJ2-7|TRBV6-1
CASSEVAGASYEQYF
TGTGCCAGCAGTGAAGTTGCGGGCGCCTCCTACGAGCAGTACTTC
>-|TRBD1|TRBJ1-2|TRBV5-1
CASSPAPGQANYGYTF
TGCGCCAGCAGCCCCGCACCGGGACAGGCAAACTATGGCTACACCTTC
>-|-|TRBJ2-3|TRBV9
CASSTSGPDTQYF
TGTGCCAGCAGCACCTCAGGGCCAGATACGCAGTATTTT
>-|-|TRBJ1-2|TRBV18
CASSPERGRTYGYTF
TGTGCCAGCTCACCCGAACGGGGGCGTACCTATGGCTACACCTTC
>-|-|TRBJ2-1|TRBV18
CASSPNPGRGQNEQFF
TGTGCCAGCTCACCAAACCCCGGACGAGGTCAAAATGAGCAGTTCTTC
>-|-|TRBJ2-7|TRBV7-2
CASSLTAGVVEQYF
TGTGCCAGCAGCTTAACGGCAGGAGTAGTCGAGCAGTACTTC
>-|TRBD1|TRBJ1-2|TRBV2
CASSPDRAYGYTF
TGTGCCAGCAGTCCTGACAGGGCCTATGGCTACACCTTC
>-|-|TRBJ1-2|TRBV7-9
CASSLGDYGYTF
TGTGCCAGCAGCTTGGGCGACTATGGCTACACCTTC
>-|TRBD1|TRBJ1-2|TRBV7-2
CASSSQTGGNSYGYTF
TGTGCCAGCAGCAGCCAGACAGGGGGCAATTCCTATGGCTACACCTTC
>-|TRBD1|TRBJ1-2|TRBV6-1
CASSDQGGEYYGYTF
TGTGCCAGCAGTGATCAAGGGGGCGAATACTATGGCTACACCTTC
>-|TRBD2|TRBJ2-2|TRBV7-6
CASSLASLAGNTGELFF
TGTGCCAGCAGCTTAGCGTCGCTAGCGGGGAACACCGGGGAGCTGTTTTTT
>-|-|TRBJ2-7|TRBV11-2
CASSLARPYEQYF
TGTGCCAGCAGCTTAGCCAGACCCTACGAGCAGTACTTC